The subject of this entry is one T cell receptor (beta chain). Unmatched junction bases numbered 10, after V lost 6 bases and J lost 3 bases. The germline V gene encodes CDR1 MNHEY and CDR2 SMNVEV (reference sequence). The CDR3 is made up of 15 amino acids. These data come from a study of cytomegalovirus exposure and HLA in healthy donors. Vbeta (60) and Jbeta (13) primers were used in the PCR. Clones were read by immunoSEQ multiplex PCR, and TCRdb kept only the in-frame ones, dropping some. The sample holds roughly 130,000 clones; 80% are singletons and the top ten take roughly 4.2%. Sequencing used PBMCs. The chain carries TRBV27 and TRBJ2-7; 8 bases fit TRBD1. This clonotype originated in a middle-aged woman in good health and CMV-seronegative. This CDR3 reads CASSSQDRVGYEQYF. In DNA form, the CDR3 reads TGTGCCAGCAGCTCCCAGGACAGGGTTGGCTACGAGCAGTACTTC.